Below, 24 T cell receptor beta chains from the same sample are listed, as sequenced in a study of blood T cell repertoires in COVID-19. Sequencing was performed with immunoSEQ multiplex PCR; in TCRdb, only in-frame clones are kept and a portion is missing. The table shows 200,000 to 300,000 clones, with about 85% occurring only once. The sequencing input was peripheral blood. The receptors were sampled from an elderly woman with acute or convalescent COVID-19.

J is TRBJ1-2 and V is TRBV12-3 or TRBV12-4; 7 bases map to TRBD1. Trimming removed 6 bases from V and 7 bases from J; junction bases left unmatched: 8. This CDR3 contains 13 residues. The CDR3 is CASRSGGGVGYTF. The CDR3 DNA is TGTGCCAGCAGGTCAGGAGGGGGCGTTGGCTACACCTTC.

This chain links TRBV6-5 with TRBJ1-4; 7 nucleotides agree with TRBD1. The germline V gene has CDR1 MNHEY and CDR2 SVGAGI. The trim removed 6 bases at V and 7 bases at J, leaving 8 bases unmatched. The CDR3 totals 14 residues. The CDR3 protein is CASSLDRFGEKLFF. The CDR3 DNA is TGTGCCAGCAGCCTGGACAGGTTCGGTGAAAAACTGTTTTTT.

The V and J genes are TRBV10-3 and TRBJ1-2; the match to TRBD1 covers 9 bases. Per germline, CDR1 ENHRY and CDR2 SYGVKD. This CDR3 contains 17 residues. The V segment lost 3 bases and the J segment 0 bases; nucleotides outside the gene matches: 8. The CDR3 spells CAISEFWDRASNYGYTF. CDR3 in DNA: TGTGCCATCAGTGAATTCTGGGACAGGGCGTCTAACTATGGCTACACCTTC.

This clone has just a few counts. The V call is TRBV3-1 (or the pseudogene TRBV3-2), the J call TRBJ1-3, with 7 positions matching TRBD1. Germline lookup yields CDR1 LGHDT and CDR2 YNNKEL (reference sequence). V dropped 8 bases and J dropped 2; count of bases not matched to a gene: 6. The CDR3 extends over 14 amino acids. The CDR3 DNA reads as TGTGCCAGCCGGGCCAGGGGGGCTGGAAACACCATATATTTT. Residues: CASRARGAGNTIYF.

This chain joins TRBV19 and TRBJ1-5; D unresolved. The length of the CDR3 is 15 residues. V was shortened by 7 bases and J by 3 bases, with 16 bases between the two germline ends. Germline CDR1 reads LNHDA; CDR2 reads SQIVND (reference sequence). The CDR3 sequence is CASMRKPSPNQPQHF. The CDR3 bases are TGTGCCAGTATGAGAAAGCCCTCCCCCAATCAGCCCCAGCATTTT. Using reference TRBV19 and TRBJ1-5 for the parts outside the CDR3, the full variable domain is DGGITQSPKYLFRKEGQNVTLSCEQNLNHDAMYWYRQDPGQGLRLIYYSQIVNDFQKGDIAEGYSVSREKKESFPLTVTSAQKNPTAFYLCASMRKPSPNQPQHFGDGTRLSIL.

This sequence joins TRBV7-9 and TRBJ2-7; a weak D match, TRBD2 (5 bases). The CDR3 is 10 residues long. Germline CDR1 is SEHNR and CDR2 is FQNEAQ (reference sequence). The CDR3 nucleotides are TGTGCGGTTGGGAGCTACGAGCAGTACTTC. Encoded protein: CAVGSYEQYF. Complete variable domain (other parts from reference TRBV7-9 and TRBJ2-7): DTGVSQNPRHKITKRGQNVTFRCDPISEHNRLYWYRQTLGQGPEFLTYFQNEAQLEKSRLLSDRFSAERPKGSFSTLEIQRTEQGDSAMYLCAVGSYEQYFGPGTRLTVT.

The CDR3 DNA sequence: TGTGCCAGCAGCCGACAGGGCTCCTACGAGCAGTACTTC. Amino acid sequence: CASSRQGSYEQYF. V is TRBV11-1 and J is TRBJ2-7; 7 bases map to TRBD1. Germline values: CDR1 SGHAT, CDR2 FQDESV (reference sequence). The CDR3 consists of 13 residues. Unmatched junction bases numbered 1, after V lost 5 bases and J lost 0 bases. The full variable domain, its missing parts supplied by reference TRBV11-1 and TRBJ2-7, is EAEVAQSPRYKITEKSQAVAFWCDPISGHATLYWYRQILGQGPELLVQFQDESVVDDSQLPKDRFSAERLKGVDSTLKIQPAELGDSAMYLCASSRQGSYEQYFGPGTRLTVT.

DNA for the CDR3: TGCGCCAGCAGCTCTGGAGGGGCCCAAGAGACCCAGTACTTC. It translates to CASSSGGAQETQYF. The chain combines TRBV5-1 with TRBJ2-5; a possible D gene is TRBD2 (6 bases). Germline V lookup: CDR1 SGHRS, CDR2 YFSETQ. CDR3 length: 14 amino acids. The ends were cut back, 3 bases at V and 1 base at J, with 10 bases in the middle. Variable domain in full (rest from reference TRBV5-1 and TRBJ2-5): KAGVTQTPRYLIKTRGQQVTLSCSPISGHRSVSWYQQTPGQGLQFLFEYFSETQRNKGNFPGRFSGRQFSNSRSEMNVSTLELGDSALYLCASSSGGAQETQYFGPGTRLLVL.

This clone has a handful of counts. The chain carries TRBV28 and TRBJ1-1, with 9 nucleotides matching TRBD1. The CDR3 is made up of 14 amino acids. The J segment lost 11 bases and the V segment lost 5 bases, leaving 12 bases of the junction unmatched. Looked up from germline, CDR1 is MDHEN and CDR2 is SYDVKM. In DNA form, the CDR3 reads TGTGCCAGCAGTCCCTCCGGACAGGGGATGCGTGCTTTCTTT. It is translated as CASSPSGQGMRAFF.

V is TRBV6-1 and J is TRBJ2-1; TRBD2 matches 11 bases. The V and J ends lost 3 bases and 6 bases, in that order; junction bases with no gene match: 10. This CDR3 spans 17 amino acids. In germline, CDR1 is MNHNS, CDR2 SASEGT. The CDR3 nucleotides read TGTGCCAGCAGTGATAGACTAGCGGGGAGGACCATCAATGAGCAGTTCTTC. Amino acids: CASSDRLAGRTINEQFF.

This clone was seen only a few times. This sequence joins TRBV9 and TRBJ2-5; 9 bases align to TRBD2. The ends lost 4 bases at V and 5 bases at J; junction bases unmatched: 15. This CDR3 has 17 amino acids. CDR1 and CDR2 from the germline V gene are SGDLS and YYNGEE. The CDR3 sequence: CASSPPVSSGVGETQYF. CDR3 sequence (DNA): TGTGCCAGCAGCCCCCCGGTGTCTAGCGGGGTTGGGGAGACCCAGTACTTC.

The rearrangement joins TRBV27 to TRBJ1-6, with TRBD1 matching 8 bases. V lost 3 bases to trimming and J lost 11 bases; unmatched junction nucleotides: 15. There are 17 residues in the CDR3. Germline loops: CDR1 MNHEY, CDR2 SMNVEV (reference sequence). The CDR3 reads CASSFGQGAPLSAPLHF. CDR3 in DNA: TGTGCCAGCAGTTTCGGTCAGGGGGCGCCCCTGTCGGCACCCCTCCACTTT.

Here the CDR3 reads CASSFKFSGRAADTQYF. The CDR3 nucleotides read TGTGCCAGCAGCTTTAAATTTAGCGGGAGGGCTGCAGATACGCAGTATTTT. The chain uses TRBV11-3 and TRBJ2-3; TRBD2 agrees at 11 bases. This CDR3 comprises 17 residues. V lost 3 bases, J lost 4 bases, and 9 bases stayed unmatched. Germline V lookup: CDR1 SGHNT, CDR2 YENEEA.

The gene calls are TRBV19 and TRBJ1-5; D might be TRBD1 (5 bases). The germline V gene encodes CDR1 LNHDA and CDR2 SQIVND (reference sequence). The length of the CDR3 is 14 residues. With 7 bases removed from V and 1 base from J, the gap between germline ends came to 11 bases. The DNA of the CDR3 is TGTGCCAGTACGGGGGAAACGAGCAATCAGCCCCAGCATTTT. This codes for CASTGETSNQPQHF.

This clone was seen a single time. This chain links TRBV4-2 with TRBJ2-3; 7 bases are a match to TRBD2. J gave up 2 bases and V 0 bases, and 11 bases lay outside the gene matches. Germline CDR1 and CDR2: LGHNA and YNFKEQ. The length of the CDR3 is 18 residues. The CDR3 DNA follows: TGTGCCAGCAGCCAAGAACTGGGGCTAGCGGCGACCACAGATACGCAGTATTTT. Amino acid sequence: CASSQELGLAATTDTQYF.

V gene TRBV19 combines with J gene TRBJ2-1, with 11 bases aligning to TRBD1. Germline-derived CDR1 and CDR2 are LNHDA and SQIVND (reference sequence). With 4 bases clipped from V and 4 bases from J, the junction kept 9 bases outside the gene matches. The CDR3 covers 17 residues. The CDR3 is CASSTRGQGARYNEQFF. CDR3 bases: TGTGCCAGTAGTACGAGAGGACAGGGGGCGCGGTACAATGAGCAGTTCTTC.

The rearrangement uses TRBV6-4 and TRBJ1-2; TRBD1 matches 10 bases. CDR1 is MRHNA and CDR2 is SNTAGT in the germline V gene. J gave up 4 bases and V 0 bases, and 5 bases lay outside the gene matches. The CDR3 length is 16 residues. The CDR3 coding sequence is TGTGCCAGCAGTGACTCCCCCGGGACAGGGGTCTATGGCTACACCTTC. It specifies CASSDSPGTGVYGYTF.

The V gene is TRBV30, the J gene TRBJ2-6; 7 nucleotides line up with TRBD1. The V segment lost 3 bases and the J segment 0 bases; nucleotides outside the gene matches: 8. There are 17 residues in the CDR3. CDR1 is GTSNPN and CDR2 is SVGIG in the germline V gene (reference sequence). Written as DNA, the CDR3 is TGTGCCTGGAGCGACAGGGTGTTTGGCTCTGGGGCCAACGTCCTGACTTTC. Translated, it gives CAWSDRVFGSGANVLTF. Variable domain in full (rest from reference TRBV30 and TRBJ2-6): SQTIHQWPATLVQPVGSPLSLECTVEGTSNPNLYWYRQAAGRGLQLLFYSVGIGQISSEVPQNLSASRPQDRQFILSSKKLLLSDSGFYLCAWSDRVFGSGANVLTFGAGSRLTVL.

The CDR3 sequence is CASSVAGQPKGQYF. The CDR3, as DNA: TGTGCCAGCAGCGTCGCCGGACAACCAAAAGGGCAGTACTTC. V is TRBV28 and J is TRBJ2-7, with D possibly being TRBD1 (5 bases). Trimming removed 6 bases from V and 9 bases from J, with 21 bases in between. The CDR3 totals 14 residues. From germline, CDR1 is MDHEN and CDR2 SYDVKM.

This chain connects TRBV27 to TRBJ2-7, with TRBD2 matching over 8 bases. Germline assignment: CDR1 MNHEY and CDR2 SMNVEV (reference sequence). J gave up 4 bases and V 2 bases, and 1 base lay outside the gene matches. CDR3 length: 13 amino acids. The CDR3 nucleotides are TGTGCCAGCAGTTTAACTAGCGGTTACGAGCAGTACTTC. Encoded protein: CASSLTSGYEQYF.

V usage is TRBV4-1 and J usage is TRBJ1-2, with no clear D. V was trimmed by 5 bases and J by 8 bases, leaving 12 bases between them. Germline V gene data show CDR1 as MGHRA and CDR2 as YSYEKL. The length of the CDR3 is 12 residues. The CDR3 DNA reads as TGCGCCAGCAGCTTCGAACCCGGGGGCTACACCTTC. Amino acid sequence: CASSFEPGGYTF.

The V and J genes are TRBV2 and TRBJ2-7, with TRBD2 matching 10 bases. The CDR3 is 14 amino acids. In germline, CDR1 is SNHLY, CDR2 FYNNEI. The J segment lost 3 bases and the V segment lost 7 bases, leaving 6 bases of the junction unmatched. The CDR3 coding sequence is TGTGCCAGCACAATAGCGGGAGGCGACTACGAGCAGTACTTC. It yields the protein CASTIAGGDYEQYF.

V is TRBV5-1 and J is TRBJ2-5, with D possibly matching TRBD1 (6 bases). This CDR3 has 16 residues. V gave up 2 bases and J gave up 4 bases, with 18 bases separating them. Per the germline V gene, CDR1 is SGHRS and CDR2 is YFSETQ. CDR3 region: CASSFDAPQGVETQYF. DNA for the CDR3: TGCGCCAGCAGCTTTGATGCCCCACAGGGCGTAGAGACCCAGTACTTC.

The V and J genes are TRBV12-5 and TRBJ1-1; perhaps TRBD1 as D (6 bases). The V gene lost 6 bases and the J gene lost 6 bases, with 23 bases spanning the gap. Per the germline V gene, CDR1 is LGHNT and CDR2 is FRNRAP. The CDR3 is 16 residues long. The CDR3: CASGSRGGIRGPEAFF. CDR3 DNA: TGTGCTAGTGGCTCCCGGGGGGGAATCAGGGGTCCTGAAGCTTTCTTT. The whole variable domain, remainder taken from reference TRBV12-5 and TRBJ1-1, is DARVTQTPRHKVTEMGQEVTMRCQPILGHNTVFWYRQTMMQGLELLAYFRNRAPLDDSGMPKDRFSAEMPDATLATLKIQPSEPRDSAVYFCASGSRGGIRGPEAFFGQGTRLTVV.